Each of the 25 T cell receptor beta chains below was sequenced from the same sample in a study of T cell responses to AZD1222 COVID-19 vaccine. Libraries were prepared by immunoSEQ multiplex PCR; TCRdb keeps only in-frame clonotypes and omits some of them. This table holds 130,000 to 150,000 clones, about nine tenths found once. The sequences come from peripheral blood, collected 28 days after the second AZD1222 dose. Receptors were obtained from an adult who received the AZD1222 COVID-19 vaccine.

The chain has TRBV4-1 and TRBJ2-4; 9 nucleotides agree with TRBD2. The V and J ends lost 0 bases and 8 bases, in that order; junction bases with no gene match: 5. The germline V gene encodes CDR1 MGHRA and CDR2 YSYEKL. There are 15 residues in the CDR3. CDR3 sequence: CASSQDWAGGDIQYF. As DNA, the CDR3 is TGCGCCAGCAGCCAAGATTGGGCGGGAGGGGACATTCAGTACTTC.

This chain connects TRBV4-1 to TRBJ2-3; 8 bases align to TRBD1. Unmatched junction bases numbered 3, after V lost 5 bases and J lost 2 bases. Germline V gene data show CDR1 as MGHRA and CDR2 as YSYEKL. There are 14 residues in the CDR3. CDR3 in amino acids: CASSRTGLTDTQYF. DNA of the CDR3: TGCGCCAGCAGCAGGACAGGGCTCACAGATACGCAGTATTTT.

The chain joins TRBV7-2 to TRBJ1-2; TRBD1 matches 9 bases. J gave up 4 bases and V 5 bases, and 2 bases lay outside the gene matches. Germline CDR1 and CDR2: SGHTA and FQGNSA. CDR3 length: 13 residues. The CDR3 DNA reads as TGTGCCAGCAGCCTGGACAGGGGCTATGGCTACACCTTC. The encoded protein is CASSLDRGYGYTF.

This clone occurred once. The genes are TRBV9 and TRBJ1-4; no definite D call. There are 16 residues in the CDR3. V gave up 0 bases and J gave up 0 bases, with 9 bases separating them. Germline V gene lookup returns CDR1 SGDLS and CDR2 YYNGEE. The DNA of the CDR3 is TGTGCCAGCAGCGTAGCGCCGACATCAACTAATGAAAAACTGTTTTTT. This encodes CASSVAPTSTNEKLFF.

The V gene is TRBV4-3, the J gene TRBJ1-4; TRBD1 matches at 7 bases. The CDR3 length is 16 residues. CDR1 is LGHNA, CDR2 YSLEER, per germline. The V and J ends lost 2 bases and 8 bases, in that order; junction bases with no gene match: 11. For the CDR3, the DNA is TGCGCCAGCAGCCAACAAGAGTTAGGGACAGTGGAAAAACTGTTTTTT. It codes for CASSQQELGTVEKLFF.

The chain links TRBV5-1 to TRBJ1-3, with 8 bases identical to TRBD1. Unmatched junction bases numbered 5, after V lost 0 bases and J lost 0 bases. The CDR3 has 17 amino acids. Germline V gene data show CDR1 as SGHRS and CDR2 as YFSETQ. The DNA of the CDR3 is TGCGCCAGCAGCTTGGAGAGACAGGGGACCTCTGGAAACACCATATATTTT. Its translation is CASSLERQGTSGNTIYF. The whole variable domain, remainder taken from reference TRBV5-1 and TRBJ1-3, is KAGVTQTPRYLIKTRGQQVTLSCSPISGHRSVSWYQQTPGQGLQFLFEYFSETQRNKGNFPGRFSGRQFSNSRSEMNVSTLELGDSALYLCASSLERQGTSGNTIYFGEGSWLTVV.

The chain employs TRBV5-1 and TRBJ1-1, with D perhaps matching TRBD1 (5 bases). Trimming removed 0 bases from V and 7 bases from J, with 10 bases in between. Germline CDR1 is SGHRS and CDR2 is YFSETQ. The CDR3 contains 13 residues. CDR3 amino acids: CASSLAPGGEAFF. DNA for the CDR3: TGCGCCAGCAGCTTGGCTCCCGGGGGTGAAGCTTTCTTT.

The chain couples TRBV3-1 (or the pseudogene TRBV3-2) to TRBJ1-1, with D unresolved. This CDR3 is 14 amino acids long. Per the germline V gene, CDR1 is LGHDT and CDR2 is YNNKEL (reference sequence). V lost 2 bases, J lost 6 bases, and 13 bases lay in between. CDR3 bases: TGTGCCAGCAGCCAAAAAGGGTTTGTCCCTGAAGCTTTCTTT. Amino acids: CASSQKGFVPEAFF.

The chain carries TRBV2 and TRBJ1-4; 10 nucleotides match TRBD1. CDR1 is SNHLY and CDR2 is FYNNEI in the germline V gene. Trimming removed 3 bases from V and 15 bases from J; junction bases left unmatched: 4. The CDR3 is made up of 12 amino acids. For the CDR3, the DNA is TGTGCCAGCAGTGAGGGGACAGGGGTAGTGTTTTTT. Translation: CASSEGTGVVFF.

The genes are TRBV11-2 and TRBJ2-1; D possibly corresponds to TRBD1 (6 bases). The CDR3 contains 16 residues. Germline CDR1 and CDR2: SGHAT and FQNNGV. Trimming took 5 bases from V and 6 from J, leaving 20 bases between them. The CDR3 coding sequence is TGTGCCAGCAGCCTTAGAGGGGCCCGAGGGGGCAATGAGCAGTTCTTC. It translates to CASSLRGARGGNEQFF.

This chain uses TRBV7-3 with TRBJ1-2, with TRBD1 matching over 8 bases. This CDR3 region has 13 residues. The V segment lost 5 bases and the J segment 4 bases; nucleotides outside the gene matches: 3. The germline CDR1 and CDR2 sequences are SGHTA and FQGTGA. DNA of the CDR3: TGTGCCAGCAGCCCTGGACAGGGCTATGGCTACACCTTC. Encoded protein: CASSPGQGYGYTF. Using reference TRBV7-3 and TRBJ1-2 for the parts outside the CDR3, the full variable domain is GAGVSQTPSNKVTEKGKYVELRCDPISGHTALYWYRQSLGQGPEFLIYFQGTGAADDSGLPNDRFFAVRPEGSVSTLKIQRTERGDSAVYLCASSPGQGYGYTFGSGTRLTVV.

The chain couples TRBV5-1 to TRBJ1-1; D may be TRBD1 (6 bases). The V gene lost 6 bases and the J gene lost 0 bases, with 9 bases spanning the gap. The germline gives CDR1 SGHRS, CDR2 YFSETQ. The CDR3 runs to 13 residues. CDR3 region: CASKGQMNTEAFF. The CDR3 nucleotides are TGCGCCAGCAAGGGACAAATGAACACTGAAGCTTTCTTT.

This clone showed up just once. The chain employs TRBV14 and TRBJ1-2; D unresolved. CDR1 is SGHDN, CDR2 FVKESK, per germline. The CDR3 runs 11 residues. Trimming removed 1 base from V and 10 bases from J, with 7 bases in between. Here the CDR3 DNA reads TGTGCCAGCAGCCAAGGACGGTTCTACACCTTC. It translates to CASSQGRFYTF.

The gene calls are TRBV11-2 and TRBJ2-1; D not certain. Germline lookup yields CDR1 SGHAT and CDR2 FQNNGV. This CDR3 spans 18 amino acids. V gave up 0 bases and J gave up 0 bases, with 15 bases separating them. CDR3 bases: TGTGCCAGCAGCTTAGAAGTCGAAACGGTGAGCTCCTACAATGAGCAGTTCTTC. Protein product: CASSLEVETVSSYNEQFF.

This rearrangement joins TRBV7-2 to TRBJ2-5; the D call may be TRBD1 or TRBD2 (6 bases each). CDR3 size: 18 residues. Germline CDR1 and CDR2: SGHTA and FQGNSA. The germline V and J ends were trimmed by 1 base and 8 bases, with 26 bases remaining between them. CDR3 protein: CASSLEVGESGARETQYF. The CDR3 DNA follows: TGTGCCAGCAGCTTAGAGGTCGGAGAATCGGGGGCAAGAGAAACCCAGTACTTC.

This clone appeared once. Here the CDR3 DNA reads TGTGCCAGCAGCCCCAGACGGAGCTATGGCTACACCTTC. It encodes CASSPRRSYGYTF. This chain joins TRBV14 and TRBJ1-2; D gene uncertain. The germline gives CDR1 SGHDN, CDR2 FVKESK. V was pared by 4 bases and J by 4 bases, with 10 bases between. CDR3 size: 13 residues.

The rearrangement uses TRBV7-2 and TRBJ2-7; 10 positions agree with TRBD2. Germline trimming cut 3 bases from V and 7 bases from J; bases unmatched to any gene: 12. The CDR3 loop spans 16 amino acids. CDR1 is SGHTA and CDR2 is FQGNSA in the germline V gene. For the CDR3, the DNA is TGTGCCAGCAGCTTGCCCGCCCTAGCGGGAGCAAGAGAGCAGTACTTC. Its translation: CASSLPALAGAREQYF.

This clone was detected only a few times. This chain links TRBV18 with TRBJ1-3, with TRBD1 as a possible D gene (6 bases). The ends were cut back, 3 bases at V and 0 bases at J, with 15 bases in the middle. The germline gives CDR1 KGHSH, CDR2 LQKENI. The CDR3 sequence is 17 residues long. CDR3 bases: TGTGCCAGCTCACCCCTGAGTACAGGGCGCTCTGGAAACACCATATATTTT. Translated, it gives CASSPLSTGRSGNTIYF.

The V gene is TRBV6-6, the J gene TRBJ2-1; D is unresolved. Germline loops: CDR1 MNHNY, CDR2 SVGAGI (reference sequence). V was pared by 6 bases and J by 6 bases, with 3 bases between. This CDR3 spans 10 amino acids. In DNA form, the CDR3 reads TGTGCCAGCAGGACCAATGAGCAGTTCTTC. Translating it yields CASRTNEQFF.

The chain carries TRBV27 and TRBJ1-2; D remains unclear. The CDR3 has 13 amino acids. Trimming removed 4 bases from V and 1 base from J, with 7 bases in between. CDR1 and CDR2 (germline): MNHEY, SMNVEV (reference sequence). Here the CDR3 reads CASSYSDNYGYTF. CDR3 nucleotides: TGTGCCAGCAGTTACTCGGATAACTATGGCTACACCTTC.

This chain joins TRBV24-1 and TRBJ1-5; tentative D call: TRBD1 (5 bases). V lost 0 bases, J lost 3 bases, and 20 bases lay in between. Germline V gene sequence: CDR1 KGHDR, CDR2 SFDVKD. This CDR3 spans 19 amino acids. The DNA of the CDR3 is TGTGCCACCAGTGATTTGAGGTGGTGGGGCAGAAGCTTCAATCAGCCCCAGCATTTT. It yields the protein CATSDLRWWGRSFNQPQHF.

The rearrangement joins TRBV30 to TRBJ1-2, with D uncertain. The CDR3 runs to 15 residues. Germline V gives CDR1 GTSNPN, CDR2 SVGIG (reference sequence). V was clipped by 0 bases and J by 7 bases, with 18 bases between them. This chain's CDR3 is CAWSVRSAVGSGYTF. CDR3 DNA sequence: TGTGCCTGGAGTGTACGATCCGCCGTTGGGTCTGGCTACACCTTC.

V is TRBV27 and J is TRBJ2-2; D gene ambiguous. This CDR3 is built from 11 residues. Trimming left V 7 bases short and J 7 bases short, with 7 bases between. Germline V CDR1 and CDR2: MNHEY, SMNVEV (reference sequence). CDR3 bases: TGTGCCAGCAAAGGTCACGGGGAGCTGTTTTTT. Translating gives CASKGHGELFF.

J is TRBJ2-3 and V is TRBV7-9, with 13 bases matching TRBD2. This CDR3 spans 18 amino acids. V shed 5 bases and J 0 bases; nucleotides not matched to a gene: 8. Germline-derived CDR1 and CDR2 are SEHNR and FQNEAQ (reference sequence). Here the CDR3 DNA reads TGTGCCAGCAGCGTAAGGACTAGCGGGGGCCGTAGCACAGATACGCAGTATTTT. This codes for CASSVRTSGGRSTDTQYF. The whole variable domain, remainder taken from reference TRBV7-9 and TRBJ2-3, is DTGVSQNPRHKITKRGQNVTFRCDPISEHNRLYWYRQTLGQGPEFLTYFQNEAQLEKSRLLSDRFSAERPKGSFSTLEIQRTEQGDSAMYLCASSVRTSGGRSTDTQYFGPGTRLTVL.

V is TRBV30 and J is TRBJ1-3; D ambiguous. CDR1 GTSNPN and CDR2 SVGIG come from the germline V gene (reference sequence). This CDR3 has 15 residues. The V and J ends lost 3 bases and 0 bases respectively, with 12 bases between them. The CDR3 coding sequence is TGTGCCTGGAGGGGTAAGGATGGCTCTGGAAACACCATATATTTT. It codes for CAWRGKDGSGNTIYF.